The text below deals with one TCR beta chain. Its antigen is as yet unknown. The V end was cut by 4 bases, the J end by 4 bases, with 11 bases between. The CDR3 covers 13 residues. Per germline, CDR1 SGHRS and CDR2 YFSETQ. These data are taken from a study of T cell repertoires in cytomegalovirus infection. Overall study context: Indications of both CMV infection and matching HLA type were provided by public TCR beta signatures. Study results and limitations: CMV-specific HLA-C-restricted TCR beta clonotypes dominated the ex vivo response.

MiXCR, run by TCRdb on the reads, gives a single entry per CDR3 protein. Of around 280,000 distinct CDR3 sequences in the sample, around 9.1% were seen once. Sample: PBMCs. The sequence came from a human donor in good health (CMV status not recorded). Some clones in this sample may be carry-over from other donors' samples. The rearrangement joins TRBV5-1 to TRBJ1-2; tentatively, D is TRBD1 (5 bases). The CDR3 coding sequence is TGCGCCAGCAGCGTGACAGCTTCCTATGGCTACACCTTC. The encoded protein is CASSVTASYGYTF. Looking up the rest from reference TRBV5-1 and TRBJ1-2 gives the full variable domain: KAGVTQTPRYLIKTRGQQVTLSCSPISGHRSVSWYQQTPGQGLQFLFEYFSETQRNKGNFPGRFSGRQFSNSRSEMNVSTLELGDSALYLCASSVTASYGYTFGSGTRLTVV.